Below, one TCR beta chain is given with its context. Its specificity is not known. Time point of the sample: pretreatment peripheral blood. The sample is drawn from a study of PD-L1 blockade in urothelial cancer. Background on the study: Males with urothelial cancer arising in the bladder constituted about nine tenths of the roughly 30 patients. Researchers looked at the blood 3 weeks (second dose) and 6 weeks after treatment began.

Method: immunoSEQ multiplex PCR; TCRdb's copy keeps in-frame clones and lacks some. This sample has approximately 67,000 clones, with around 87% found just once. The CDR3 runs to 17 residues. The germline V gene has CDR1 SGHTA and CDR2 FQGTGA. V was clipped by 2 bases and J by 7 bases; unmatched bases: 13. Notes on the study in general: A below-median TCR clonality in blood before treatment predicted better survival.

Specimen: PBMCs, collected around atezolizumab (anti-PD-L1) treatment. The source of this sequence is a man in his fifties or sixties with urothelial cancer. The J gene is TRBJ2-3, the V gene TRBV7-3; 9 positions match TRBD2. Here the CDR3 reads CASSLSGRGGLSYTQYF. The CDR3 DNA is TGTGCCAGCAGCTTATCGGGGCGGGGGGGCCTCTCATATACGCAGTATTTT. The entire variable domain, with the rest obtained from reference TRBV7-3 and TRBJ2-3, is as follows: GAGVSQTPSNKVTEKGKYVELRCDPISGHTALYWYRQSLGQGPEFLIYFQGTGAADDSGLPNDRFFAVRPEGSVSTLKIQRTERGDSAVYLCASSLSGRGGLSYTQYFGPGTRLTVL.